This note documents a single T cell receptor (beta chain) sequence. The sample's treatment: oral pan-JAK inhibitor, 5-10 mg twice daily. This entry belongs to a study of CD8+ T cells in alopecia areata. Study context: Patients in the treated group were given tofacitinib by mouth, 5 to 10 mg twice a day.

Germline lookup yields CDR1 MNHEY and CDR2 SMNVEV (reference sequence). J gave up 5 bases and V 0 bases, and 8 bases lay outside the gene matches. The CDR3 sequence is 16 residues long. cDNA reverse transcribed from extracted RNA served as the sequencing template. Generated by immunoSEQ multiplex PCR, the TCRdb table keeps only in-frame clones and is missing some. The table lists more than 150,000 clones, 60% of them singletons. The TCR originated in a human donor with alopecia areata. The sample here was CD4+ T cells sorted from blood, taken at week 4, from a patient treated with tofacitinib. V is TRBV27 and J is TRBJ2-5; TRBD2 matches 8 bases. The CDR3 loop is CASSLSIRGGGETQYF. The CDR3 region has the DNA TGTGCCAGCAGTTTATCCATCCGGGGGGGCGGGGAGACCCAGTACTTC.